This record looks at one T cell receptor (beta chain) sequence and its context. The CDR3 covers 15 residues. Trimming pared 0 bases from V and 5 bases from J, leaving 14 bases between. Germline CDR1 MNHEY, CDR2 SVGAGI. These data are taken from a study of PD-L1 blockade in urothelial cancer. Study overall: A median of about 140,000 T cells was found in the blood samples.

The time point denotes: pretreatment peripheral blood. Synthetic TCR analog templates were added to each PCR reaction. Here immunoSEQ multiplex PCR was the method, and the copy in TCRdb shows in-frame clones only, minus some. The table includes about 86,000 clones, over 75% detected once. The sequence was collected from a man in his sixties with urothelial cancer. The sequencing used PBMCs, collected around atezolizumab (anti-PD-L1) treatment. This chain connects TRBV6-5 to TRBJ2-7; tentatively, D is TRBD2 (6 bases). The CDR3 is CASSYSGTSYDEQYF. Written as DNA, the CDR3 is TGTGCCAGCAGTTACTCGGGGACTTCCTACGACGAGCAGTACTTC.